This T cell receptor beta chain is from a study of blood T cell repertoires in COVID-19. On the study more broadly: The United States, Italy and Spain supplied acute and convalescent COVID-19 samples.

Libraries were prepared by immunoSEQ multiplex PCR; TCRdb keeps only in-frame clonotypes and omits some of them. This sample yields over 85,000 clones, of which 85% to 90% are seen a single time; over 2.5% belongs to the top ten. Source material: peripheral blood. This receptor was obtained from a man aged 45-65 years with active or convalescent COVID-19.

CDR3 DNA: TGTGCCAGCAGTTTTATCGATAGTGAAGCTTTCTTT. It codes for CASSFIDSEAFF. The chain employs TRBV28 and TRBJ1-1, with D unresolved. This CDR3 comprises 12 residues. With 3 bases removed from V and 7 bases from J, the gap between germline ends came to 9 bases. Germline V gives CDR1 MDHEN, CDR2 SYDVKM.